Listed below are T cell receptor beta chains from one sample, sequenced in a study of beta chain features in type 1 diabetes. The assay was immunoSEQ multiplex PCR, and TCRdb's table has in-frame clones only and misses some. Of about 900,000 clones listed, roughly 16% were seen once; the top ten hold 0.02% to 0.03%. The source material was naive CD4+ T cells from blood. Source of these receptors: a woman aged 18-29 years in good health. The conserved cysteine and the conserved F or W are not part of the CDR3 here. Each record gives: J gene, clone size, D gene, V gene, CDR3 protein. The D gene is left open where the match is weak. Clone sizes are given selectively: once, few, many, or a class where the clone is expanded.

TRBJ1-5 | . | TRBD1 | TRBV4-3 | ASSQGVGDRGSVGNQPQH
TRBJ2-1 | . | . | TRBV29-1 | SGVRSNEQF
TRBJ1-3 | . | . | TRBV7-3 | ASSLAGSAGNTIY
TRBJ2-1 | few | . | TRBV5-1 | ASSLVFLTSLLHNEQF
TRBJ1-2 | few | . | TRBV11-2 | ASSLGDNGYT
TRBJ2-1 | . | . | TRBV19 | ASSIRMAGARGNEQF
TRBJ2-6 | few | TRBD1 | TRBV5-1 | ASSLLPPGQGSGANVLT
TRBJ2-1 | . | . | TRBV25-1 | ASSGSRRNNEQF
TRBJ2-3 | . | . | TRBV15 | ATSRVGEGDTQY
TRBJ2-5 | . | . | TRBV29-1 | SVLYSNQETQY
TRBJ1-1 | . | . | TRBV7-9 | ASSLTPEAF
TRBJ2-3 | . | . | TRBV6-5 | ASSTRTDTDTQY
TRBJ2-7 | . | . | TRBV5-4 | ASSMQAGSSYEQY
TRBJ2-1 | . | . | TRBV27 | ASSSRRPTSNEQF
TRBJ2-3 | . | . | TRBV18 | ASSPGTLSTDTQY
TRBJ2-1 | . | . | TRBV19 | ASSIEGEQF
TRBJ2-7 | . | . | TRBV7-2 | ASSLATGTMN
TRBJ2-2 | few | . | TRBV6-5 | ASTPRDFNTGELF
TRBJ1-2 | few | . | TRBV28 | ASSFSWLGGGGYGYT
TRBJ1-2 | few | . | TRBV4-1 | ASSQAITSGYGYT
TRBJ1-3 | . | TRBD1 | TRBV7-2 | ASSTRQGEGGNTIY
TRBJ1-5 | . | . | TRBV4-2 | ASSLIAGTVYSNQPQH
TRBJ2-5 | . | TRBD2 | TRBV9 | ASSVAGAGGRETQY
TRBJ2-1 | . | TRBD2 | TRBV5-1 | ASRSGGQGLAGGLEQF
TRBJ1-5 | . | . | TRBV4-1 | ASSPVARGGGNQPQH